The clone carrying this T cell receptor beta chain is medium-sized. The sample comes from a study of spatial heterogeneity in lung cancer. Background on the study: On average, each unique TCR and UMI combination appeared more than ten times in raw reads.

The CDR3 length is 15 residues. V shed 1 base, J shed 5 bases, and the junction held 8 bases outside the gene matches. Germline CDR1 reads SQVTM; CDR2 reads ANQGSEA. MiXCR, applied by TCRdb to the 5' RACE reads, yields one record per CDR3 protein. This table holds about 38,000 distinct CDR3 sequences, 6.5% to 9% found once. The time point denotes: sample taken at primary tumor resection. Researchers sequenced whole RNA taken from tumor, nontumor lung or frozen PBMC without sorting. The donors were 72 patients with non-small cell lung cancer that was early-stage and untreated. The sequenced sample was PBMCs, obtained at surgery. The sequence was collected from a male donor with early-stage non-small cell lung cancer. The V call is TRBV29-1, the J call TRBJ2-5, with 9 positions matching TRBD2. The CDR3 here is CSVEGGAGGLETQYF. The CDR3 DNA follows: TGCAGCGTTGAAGGTGGTGCGGGGGGGCTCGAGACCCAGTACTTC.